This T cell receptor (beta chain) was identified in a study of control samples from healthy donors and cancer patients. The germline gives CDR1 GTSNPN, CDR2 SVGIG (reference sequence). Trimming cost V 4 bases and J 8 bases; bases outside gene matches: 10. The CDR3 length is 14 residues. The protocol was immunoSEQ multiplex PCR, while the TCRdb copy is restricted to in-frame clones and leaves out a portion. In the table there are approximately 90,000 clones, roughly 84% of which are singletons. The receptor was isolated from a man aged 65 to 79 with lung cancer. The sequenced material came from PBMCs. The chain recombines TRBV30 with TRBJ2-1; 8 nucleotides line up with TRBD1. In DNA, the CDR3 is TGTGCCTGGATCGACAGGGGAGGCAGCCATGAGCAGTTCTTC. Its translation: CAWIDRGGSHEQFF. The full variable domain, completed using reference TRBV30 and TRBJ2-1, is SQTIHQWPATLVQPVGSPLSLECTVEGTSNPNLYWYRQAAGRGLQLLFYSVGIGQISSEVPQNLSASRPQDRQFILSSKKLLLSDSGFYLCAWIDRGGSHEQFFGPGTRLTVL.